Listed below are T cell receptor beta chains from one sample, sequenced in a study of blood T cell repertoires in COVID-19. Generated by immunoSEQ multiplex PCR, the TCRdb table keeps only in-frame clones and is missing some. The sample yields 81,000 or so clones, about 89% seen once. Source material: peripheral blood. The receptors shown here come from a man in his sixties or seventies with active or convalescent COVID-19. Each CDR3 is given with its conserved first and last residue. Fields, in order: V gene, J gene, D gene, clone size, CDR3 DNA, CDR3 protein. A D gene is named only where the DNA matches it firmly. Rows may omit the clone size; those that give it use once, few, many or a size class.

V: TRBV28; J: TRBJ1-2; D: -; size: -; DNA: TGTGCCAGCAGTTTAACGGGAGACTATGGCTACACCTTC; CDR3: CASSLTGDYGYTF
V: TRBV10-3; J: TRBJ1-1; D: -; size: -; DNA: TGTGCCATCAATAACGGGGGGGGCACTGAAGCTTTCTTT; CDR3: CAINNGGGTEAFF
V: TRBV5-4; J: TRBJ2-1; D: -; size: -; DNA: TGTGCCAGCAGCCCAGCCTCCCTAGATCTGAATGAGCAGTTCTTC; CDR3: CASSPASLDLNEQFF
V: TRBV11-1; J: TRBJ2-3; D: TRBD1; size: -; DNA: TGTGCCAGCAGCTTAGGATGGACAGGGGTCACAGATACGCAGTATTTT; CDR3: CASSLGWTGVTDTQYF
V: TRBV24-1; J: TRBJ2-1; D: TRBD1; size: -; DNA: TGTGCCACCAGTGATTTTCGGGCAGGGGGCAATGAGCAGTTCTTC; CDR3: CATSDFRAGGNEQFF
V: TRBV5-4; J: TRBJ2-5; D: TRBD1; size: -; DNA: TGTGCCAGCAGGGATACATTAACAGGGGTCCAAGAGACCCAGTACTTC; CDR3: CASRDTLTGVQETQYF
V: TRBV7-7; J: TRBJ2-3; D: TRBD1; size: -; DNA: TGTGCCAGCAGCCCGGGACAGGGGGAGGCAGATACGCAGTATTTT; CDR3: CASSPGQGEADTQYF
V: TRBV19; J: TRBJ2-6; D: -; size: -; DNA: TGTGCCAGTAGTATGGCCGACAGGCCTAGCTCTGGGGCCAACGTCCTGACTTTC; CDR3: CASSMADRPSSGANVLTF
V: TRBV5-1; J: TRBJ1-1; D: TRBD1; size: -; DNA: TGCGCCAGCAGACCCTCAGGGGGGCTGGACGAAGCTTTCTTT; CDR3: CASRPSGGLDEAFF
V: TRBV5-4; J: TRBJ1-6; D: TRBD1; size: once; DNA: TGTGCCAGCAGCTTGGCTCAAGGGACAGGACAAAATTCACCCCTCCACTTT; CDR3: CASSLAQGTGQNSPLHF
V: TRBV14; J: TRBJ2-1; D: -; size: -; DNA: TGTGCCAGCAGCCTGCGACAGGCGGCGAATGAGCAGTTCTTC; CDR3: CASSLRQAANEQFF
V: TRBV2; J: TRBJ2-5; D: TRBD2; size: once; DNA: TGTGCCAGTTCCCTAGCGGTCCAAGAGACCCAGTACTTC; CDR3: CASSLAVQETQYF
V: TRBV12-5; J: TRBJ2-1; D: -; size: -; DNA: TGTGCTAGTGGTTCGGGGGACGGGGGTGAGCAGTTCTTC; CDR3: CASGSGDGGEQFF
V: TRBV5-1; J: TRBJ2-2; D: TRBD2; size: -; DNA: TGCGCCAGCAGCCACCCGGCGGGGGTGAACACCGGGGAGCTGTTTTTT; CDR3: CASSHPAGVNTGELFF
V: TRBV28; J: TRBJ1-6; D: TRBD1; size: -; DNA: TGTGCCAGCAGTTCCGGACAGGGTGGAGGTCGTTCACCCCTCCACTTT; CDR3: CASSSGQGGGRSPLHF
V: TRBV5-8; J: TRBJ1-1; D: -; size: -; DNA: TGTGCCAGCAGCCTGGGCCGGTACAGGATGATGAACACTGAAGCTTTCTTT; CDR3: CASSLGRYRMMNTEAFF
V: TRBV27; J: TRBJ2-2; D: TRBD1; size: once; DNA: TGTGCCAGCAGTTTGGGACAGGGGGCCGCCGGGGAGCTGTTTTTT; CDR3: CASSLGQGAAGELFF
V: TRBV15; J: TRBJ1-1; D: -; size: -; DNA: TGTGCCACCAGCGGACAGTGGAACACTGAAGCTTTCTTT; CDR3: CATSGQWNTEAFF
V: TRBV7-2; J: TRBJ1-2; D: -; size: -; DNA: TGTGCCAGCAGCTTAGAGACCGCAACCTACTATGGCTGCACCTTC; CDR3: CASSLETATYYGCTF
V: TRBV18; J: TRBJ1-2; D: -; size: once; DNA: TGTGCCAGCTCATCCGACACCCTTAGGGGTTCCGGCTACACCTTC; CDR3: CASSSDTLRGSGYTF
V: TRBV4-1; J: TRBJ2-6; D: -; size: -; DNA: TGCGCCAGCAGCCAAGGATCGGGGCAGGGGAACTGGGCCAACGTCCTGACTTTC; CDR3: CASSQGSGQGNWANVLTF
V: TRBV5-1; J: TRBJ2-5; D: TRBD1; size: -; DNA: TGCGCCAGCAGAACCGGGACAGACAAAGAGACCCAGTACTTC; CDR3: CASRTGTDKETQYF
V: TRBV7-2; J: TRBJ1-4; D: -; size: -; DNA: TGTGCCAGCAGCCAAGGGACTCGTGGTTGGGATGAAAAACTGTTTTTT; CDR3: CASSQGTRGWDEKLFF
V: TRBV6-5; J: TRBJ1-3; D: -; size: once; DNA: TGTGCCAGCAGGGCAACTGGAAACACCATATATTTT; CDR3: CASRATGNTIYF
V: TRBV7-6; J: TRBJ1-4; D: -; size: -; DNA: TGTGCCAGCAGCGAGGGCCCTGAAAAACTGTTTTTT; CDR3: CASSEGPEKLFF
V: TRBV28; J: TRBJ2-5; D: TRBD2; size: few; DNA: TGTGCCAGCATGGCAGGGACCTGGGAGGGAGAGACCCAGTACTTC; CDR3: CASMAGTWEGETQYF
V: TRBV7-2; J: TRBJ2-4; D: -; size: -; DNA: TGTGCCAGCAGGAAAGGGGTGGAAAACATTCAGTACTTC; CDR3: CASRKGVENIQYF
V: TRBV19; J: TRBJ2-1; D: -; size: -; DNA: TGTGCCAGTAGTGGAAGGAGTGAGCAGTTCTTC; CDR3: CASSGRSEQFF
V: TRBV11-2; J: TRBJ2-7; D: TRBD1; size: -; DNA: TGTGCCAGCAGTCAACAGGGGGACCACTCCTACGAGCAGTACTTC; CDR3: CASSQQGDHSYEQYF
V: TRBV11-2; J: TRBJ1-6; D: -; size: few; DNA: TGTGCCAGCAGCTTGTGGACAGCCAATTCACCCCTCCACTTT; CDR3: CASSLWTANSPLHF
V: TRBV7-2; J: TRBJ2-2; D: TRBD1; size: -; DNA: TGTGCCAGCAGCCATTCCCGGGACAGGGGGAACACCGGGGAGCTGTTTTTT; CDR3: CASSHSRDRGNTGELFF